Listed below are T cell receptor beta chains from one sample, sequenced in a study of shared clonotypes between healthy human individuals. Measured with immunoSEQ multiplex PCR; TCRdb has only the in-frame clones, and not every one. The sample has fewer than 1.6 million clones; 98% are singletons. Specimen: naive CD4+ T cells sorted from blood. Receptors were obtained from a man aged 30 to 39 in good health. CDR3s include the opening cysteine and the closing phenylalanine or tryptophan. Each record gives: D gene, J gene, V gene, clone size, CDR3 DNA, CDR3 protein. The D gene is left open where the match is weak. Clone size appears in some rows only: once, few, many, or a class for an expanded clone.

D gene: TRBD1
J gene: TRBJ2-7
V gene: TRBV28
clone size: NA
CDR3 DNA: TGTGCCAGCATGACCACCGGGACAGGGTACCACGAGCAGTACTTC
CDR3 protein: CASMTTGTGYHEQYF

D gene: TRBD2
J gene: TRBJ2-1
V gene: TRBV7-2
clone size: NA
CDR3 DNA: TGTGCCAGCAGCCATCGACTAGCGGGAGACCACAATGAGCAGTTCTTC
CDR3 protein: CASSHRLAGDHNEQFF

D gene: TRBD2
J gene: TRBJ2-4
V gene: TRBV2
clone size: NA
CDR3 DNA: TGTGCCAGCAACCGGGAGGGGTGGGGCATTCAGTACTTC
CDR3 protein: CASNREGWGIQYF

D gene: NA
J gene: TRBJ2-7
V gene: TRBV28
clone size: NA
CDR3 DNA: TGTGCCAGCAGTTTCGGTTCCTACGAGCAGTACTTC
CDR3 protein: CASSFGSYEQYF

D gene: NA
J gene: TRBJ2-1
V gene: TRBV7-9
clone size: NA
CDR3 DNA: TGTGCCAGCAGCTTAGAATCGGCAGCTTACAATGAGCAGTTCTTC
CDR3 protein: CASSLESAAYNEQFF

D gene: NA
J gene: TRBJ1-5
V gene: TRBV28
clone size: NA
CDR3 DNA: TGTGCCAGCAGTTTTGGGGGGAATAGCAATCAGCCCCAGCATTTT
CDR3 protein: CASSFGGNSNQPQHF

D gene: TRBD1
J gene: TRBJ2-7
V gene: TRBV6-6
clone size: NA
CDR3 DNA: TGTGCCAGCAGTACCACCCGGGACAGGGGTCATCACGAGCAGTACTTC
CDR3 protein: CASSTTRDRGHHEQYF

D gene: NA
J gene: TRBJ2-7
V gene: TRBV11-1
clone size: NA
CDR3 DNA: TGTGCCAGCAGCTTGACTTCGCGGAGCTACGAGCAGTACTTC
CDR3 protein: CASSLTSRSYEQYF

D gene: NA
J gene: TRBJ2-5
V gene: TRBV6-6
clone size: NA
CDR3 DNA: TGTGCCAGCGGCCGGACGGGAGTGCCAGAGACCCAGTACTTC
CDR3 protein: CASGRTGVPETQYF

D gene: NA
J gene: TRBJ1-1
V gene: TRBV5-1
clone size: NA
CDR3 DNA: TGCGCCAGCAGCTCAGGGCGGAACACTGAAGCTTTCTTT
CDR3 protein: CASSSGRNTEAFF

D gene: TRBD1
J gene: TRBJ1-4
V gene: TRBV5-4
clone size: NA
CDR3 DNA: TGTGCCAGCAGCTCTGGGACAGGATCTGGGGAAAAACTGTTTTTT
CDR3 protein: CASSSGTGSGEKLFF

D gene: NA
J gene: TRBJ2-2
V gene: TRBV9
clone size: NA
CDR3 DNA: TGTGCCAGCAGTGATCCGCGACTAGACACCGGGGAGCTGTTTTTT
CDR3 protein: CASSDPRLDTGELFF

D gene: NA
J gene: TRBJ2-1
V gene: TRBV18
clone size: NA
CDR3 DNA: TGTGCCAGCTCACCATCGACGGATGAGCAGTTCTTC
CDR3 protein: CASSPSTDEQFF

D gene: NA
J gene: TRBJ2-5
V gene: TRBV4-2
clone size: NA
CDR3 DNA: TGTGCCAGCAGCCAAGAACCGGGTGAAGAGACCCAGTACTTC
CDR3 protein: CASSQEPGEETQYF

D gene: TRBD2
J gene: TRBJ2-1
V gene: TRBV5-1
clone size: NA
CDR3 DNA: TGCGCCAGCAGCCCCACTAGCGGGAGGGAGAGTGAGCAGTTCTTC
CDR3 protein: CASSPTSGRESEQFF

D gene: NA
J gene: TRBJ2-1
V gene: TRBV27
clone size: NA
CDR3 DNA: TGTGCCAGCAGTTTTCGGGGGTACAATGAGCAGTTCTTC
CDR3 protein: CASSFRGYNEQFF

D gene: NA
J gene: TRBJ2-7
V gene: TRBV7-8
clone size: once
CDR3 DNA: TGTGCCAGCCTAACGGCAGCGGGCAGCTCCTACGAGCAGTACTTC
CDR3 protein: CASLTAAGSSYEQYF

D gene: NA
J gene: TRBJ2-1
V gene: TRBV28
clone size: NA
CDR3 DNA: TGTGCCAGCAGTTTCGTCGGGACCCAGCAGTTCTTC
CDR3 protein: CASSFVGTQQFF

D gene: NA
J gene: TRBJ1-5
V gene: TRBV7-2
clone size: NA
CDR3 DNA: TGTGCCAGCAGCTTAGCATCAGGGCTCAATCAGCCCCAGCATTTT
CDR3 protein: CASSLASGLNQPQHF

D gene: NA
J gene: TRBJ2-7
V gene: TRBV6-6
clone size: NA
CDR3 DNA: TGTGCCAGCAGTTCGGCGACTAGTAGGTACGAGCAGTACTTC
CDR3 protein: CASSSATSRYEQYF

D gene: NA
J gene: TRBJ2-1
V gene: TRBV6-5
clone size: once
CDR3 DNA: TGTGCCAGCAGTTACTCTCCCCAACTAGGCCTGGAAGAGCAGTTCTTC
CDR3 protein: CASSYSPQLGLEEQFF

D gene: NA
J gene: TRBJ2-7
V gene: TRBV6-6
clone size: NA
CDR3 DNA: TGTGCCAGCAGTTACTCGAGCAGGGCCGACGAGCAGTACTTC
CDR3 protein: CASSYSSRADEQYF

D gene: NA
J gene: TRBJ2-3
V gene: TRBV9
clone size: NA
CDR3 DNA: TGTGCCAGCAGCGTATCGTCGATTCGGCAGGATACGCAGTATTTT
CDR3 protein: CASSVSSIRQDTQYF

D gene: NA
J gene: TRBJ1-2
V gene: TRBV5-1
clone size: NA
CDR3 DNA: TGCGCCAGCAGCTTAGTCGGGGATGGAGGCTACACCTTC
CDR3 protein: CASSLVGDGGYTF

D gene: NA
J gene: TRBJ2-1
V gene: TRBV23-1
clone size: NA
CDR3 DNA: TGCGCCAGCCTGCGCAGGAGGTTCGGAGTCTCACACAATGAGCAGTTCTTC
CDR3 protein: CASLRRRFGVSHNEQFF

D gene: NA
J gene: TRBJ1-2
V gene: TRBV4-1
clone size: once
CDR3 DNA: TGCGCCAGCAGCCAATCTGTTGATCATGGCTACACCTTC
CDR3 protein: CASSQSVDHGYTF

D gene: NA
J gene: TRBJ1-5
V gene: TRBV6-1
clone size: NA
CDR3 DNA: TGTGCCAGCAGTAATACAGGAGCCAGCAATCAGCCCCAGCATTTT
CDR3 protein: CASSNTGASNQPQHF

D gene: NA
J gene: TRBJ1-4
V gene: TRBV5-1
clone size: NA
CDR3 DNA: TGCGCCAGCAGCGCGGGAGTTACGGACCGAGATGATGAAAAACTGTTTTTT
CDR3 protein: CASSAGVTDRDDEKLFF

D gene: NA
J gene: TRBJ2-7
V gene: TRBV19
clone size: NA
CDR3 DNA: TGTGCCAGTAGTATGGGTTTGGAGTTAGAGCAGTACTTC
CDR3 protein: CASSMGLELEQYF

D gene: TRBD2
J gene: TRBJ2-7
V gene: TRBV11-2
clone size: NA
CDR3 DNA: TGTGCCAGCAGCTCTGAACTAGCGGGAGGGCCCGGCGAGCAGTACTTC
CDR3 protein: CASSSELAGGPGEQYF

D gene: TRBD1
J gene: TRBJ2-5
V gene: TRBV7-8
clone size: NA
CDR3 DNA: TGTGCCAGCAGCCCGCTGACAGGGGGCGAGACCCAGTACTTC
CDR3 protein: CASSPLTGGETQYF